Described below is a single TCR beta chain sequence and its context. Its antigen remains unidentified. This sample is drawn from a study of cytomegalovirus exposure and HLA in healthy donors. About the study: A prior analysis found some 110 million unique TCR beta sequences from some 200 million T cells.

General observations from the study: Presence/absence analyses assumed roughly uniform sequencing depth across donors. TRBV6-2, TRBV6-3 and other indistinguishable V segments were excluded. Using the classifier, cytomegalovirus status was reportedly diagnosed with high specificity and sensitivity.

A multiplex PCR was run with 60 Vbeta primers and 13 Jbeta primers. TCRdb's table, derived via immunoSEQ multiplex PCR, lists solely in-frame clones and lacks some. The profile shows about 180,000 clones, 77% of them singletons. There are 15 residues in the CDR3. V gave up 3 bases and J gave up 2 bases; unmatched junction bases: 5. Germline V gene lookup returns CDR1 GTSNPN and CDR2 SVGIG (reference sequence). The V gene is TRBV30, the J gene TRBJ2-3; 10 positions agree with TRBD1. The specimen sequenced was PBMCs. This clonotype was obtained from a woman under 40 in good health and CMV-seropositive. DNA for the CDR3: TGTGCCTGGAGCGCCGGGACAGGGGCCACAGATACGCAGTATTTT. This translates into CAWSAGTGATDTQYF.